The sequence of this T cell receptor (beta chain) was determined in a study of response to subunit inactivated influenza vaccine. Germline V gene data show CDR1 as DFQATT and CDR2 as SNEGSKA (reference sequence). The CDR3 runs 12 residues. After removal of 3 bases from V and 11 bases from J, the junction contained 7 bases not matched to a gene. Only a few counts were recorded for this clonotype. The antigen remains undetermined. The study's findings and limits: The authors proposed limited new T cell recruitment per seasonal influenza vaccination.

One entry per CDR3 protein, called by TCRdb with MiXCR from the RT-PCR reads. Here the sample spans around 530,000 distinct CDR3 sequences, 10% to 15% being singletons. The genes are TRBV20-1 and TRBJ1-5; 7 nucleotides agree with TRBD1. The sequences come from PBMCs from blood, collected on the day of vaccination. The TCR originated in a man aged 45 to 65 who received an inactivated influenza vaccine. The CDR3 spells CSARGGQQAQHF. CDR3 coding DNA: TGCAGTGCTAGGGGGGGACAGCAAGCCCAGCATTTT.